Listed below are T cell receptor beta chains from one sample, sequenced in a study of T cell responses to AZD1222 COVID-19 vaccine. The table came from immunoSEQ multiplex PCR; TCRdb's copy has only in-frame clones and leaves some out. The sample holds around 80,000 clones; 80% to 90% are singletons and the top ten take under 11%. Specimen: peripheral blood, collected 28 days after the second AZD1222 dose. The receptors shown here come from an adult who received the AZD1222 COVID-19 vaccine. Each CDR3 is given with its conserved first and last residue. D genes are given only for firm matches.

>TRBJ1-1|-|13|TRBV14
TGTGCCAGCAGCCAAGATCTTGGCACTGAAGCTTTCTTT
CASSQDLGTEAFF
>TRBJ1-6|-|12|TRBV19
TGTGCCAGTAGTATACAGAATTCACCCCTCCACTTT
CASSIQNSPLHF
>TRBJ2-5|TRBD1|16|TRBV5-1
TGCGCCAGCAGCCCGGAGGGACAGGGGACAGAAGAGACCCAGTACTTC
CASSPEGQGTEETQYF
>TRBJ2-5|-|13|TRBV9
TGTGCCAGCAGCGTAGAGGGGGGAGAGACCCAGTACTTC
CASSVEGGETQYF
>TRBJ1-2|TRBD1|16|TRBV7-9
TGTGCCAGCAGCTTAGCAGGGACAGGGGGGTTGAGTGGCTACACCTTC
CASSLAGTGGLSGYTF
>TRBJ2-3|TRBD2|14|TRBV6-6
TGTGCCAGCAGGCCCAGCGGGGGGGCAGATACGCAGTATTTT
CASRPSGGADTQYF
>TRBJ2-7|-|11|TRBV29-1
TGCAGCGTTGGGGTGGGCTACGAGCAGTACTTC
CSVGVGYEQYF
>TRBJ1-2|TRBD1|14|TRBV18
TGTGCCAGCTCACCAGGGACAGGGGACTATGGCTACACCTTC
CASSPGTGDYGYTF
>TRBJ1-1|TRBD1|13|TRBV4-1
TGCGCCAGCAGCCGAACAGGGGGGCGGGAAGCTTTCTTT
CASSRTGGREAFF
>TRBJ1-2|TRBD1|12|TRBV25-1
TGTGCCAGCAGAGCAGGGGGCTCTGGCTACACCTTC
CASRAGGSGYTF
>TRBJ1-1|-|14|TRBV5-1
TGCGCCAGCAGCCCACAGGTAGCGAACACTGAAGCTTTCTTT
CASSPQVANTEAFF
>TRBJ2-3|TRBD1|14|TRBV6-5
TGTGCCAGCAGTTCCGGGACAGGGGTAGATACGCAGTATTTT
CASSSGTGVDTQYF
>TRBJ1-2|TRBD1|17|TRBV27
TGTGCCAGCAGTGACTACACAGGGGATTCGTCGTTCTATGGCTACACCTTC
CASSDYTGDSSFYGYTF
>TRBJ2-1|TRBD2|15|TRBV6-5
TGTGCCAGCAGCAACCTGGCGGGGGCCTACAATGAGCAGTTCTTC
CASSNLAGAYNEQFF
>TRBJ2-5|-|15|TRBV15
TGTGCCACCAGCAGAGATAGGACAGACCAAGAGACCCAGTACTTC
CATSRDRTDQETQYF
>TRBJ2-7|-|13|TRBV30
TGTGCCTGGCACCAGGGTAGCTCCTACGAGCAGTACTTC
CAWHQGSSYEQYF
>TRBJ1-3|-|15|TRBV18
TGTGCCAGCTCACCCGGGGGGAACTCTGGAAACACCATATATTTT
CASSPGGNSGNTIYF